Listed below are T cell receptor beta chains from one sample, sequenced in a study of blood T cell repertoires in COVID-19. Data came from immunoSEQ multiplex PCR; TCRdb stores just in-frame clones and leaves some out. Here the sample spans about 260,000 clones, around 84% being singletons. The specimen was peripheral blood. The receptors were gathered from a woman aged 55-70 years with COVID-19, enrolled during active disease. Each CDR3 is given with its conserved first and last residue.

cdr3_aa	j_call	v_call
CASGRVGVVGEQFF	TRBJ2-1	TRBV7-3
CASSPLTGSYEQYF	TRBJ2-7	TRBV3-1/TRBV3-2
CASRVNTGGTEAFF	TRBJ1-1	TRBV19
CSARTGGVYGYTF	TRBJ1-2	TRBV29-1
CATSRGGSSYEQYF	TRBJ2-7	TRBV15
CASRGQTGGPNTEAFF	TRBJ1-1	TRBV2
CAWSGGQSYEQYF	TRBJ2-7	TRBV30
CASSLNGDRGTEAFF	TRBJ1-1	TRBV7-2
CASSLGQGLYEQYF	TRBJ2-7	TRBV5-5
CSVFRTSGIGYEQYF	TRBJ2-7	TRBV29-1
CASSRTGSSYNSPLHF	TRBJ1-6	TRBV18
CASSRDGAREGF	TRBJ1-3	TRBV6-2/TRBV6-3
CASSHRGSYNEQFF	TRBJ2-1	TRBV5-5
CASSCRQVMYEQYF	TRBJ2-7	TRBV21-1
CASSGSGHGETQYF	TRBJ2-5	TRBV9
CASSPADFNEKLFF	TRBJ1-4	TRBV18
CSARQGGTRTEAFF	TRBJ1-1	TRBV29-1
CASSQVQGARETQYF	TRBJ2-5	TRBV14